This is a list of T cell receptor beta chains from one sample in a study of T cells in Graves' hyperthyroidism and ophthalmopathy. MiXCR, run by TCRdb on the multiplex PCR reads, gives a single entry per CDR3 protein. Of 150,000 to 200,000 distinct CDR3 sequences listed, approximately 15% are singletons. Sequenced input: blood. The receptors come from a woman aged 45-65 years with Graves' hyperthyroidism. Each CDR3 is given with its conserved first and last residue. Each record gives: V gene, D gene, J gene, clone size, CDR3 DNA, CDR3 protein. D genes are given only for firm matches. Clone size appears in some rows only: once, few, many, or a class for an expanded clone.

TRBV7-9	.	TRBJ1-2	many	TGTGCCAGCAGGGTGATCGGGGACTATGGCTACACCTTC	CASRVIGDYGYTF
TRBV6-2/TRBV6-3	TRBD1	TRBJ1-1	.	TGTGCCAGCAGCGCGGGACAGGGACGAGGGTCTGAAGCTTTCTTT	CASSAGQGRGSEAFF
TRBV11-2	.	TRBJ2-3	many	TGTGCCAGCAGCAACCCCCCGGGACAAATCCCAGATACGCAGTATTTT	CASSNPPGQIPDTQYF
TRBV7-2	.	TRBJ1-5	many	TGTGCCAGCAGCCCAAGCGGGGAGCCCCAGCATTTT	CASSPSGEPQHF
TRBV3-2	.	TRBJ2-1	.	TGTGCCAGCAGCCTTGTACACAACGGACCCCCTATCCGGGTCTACGATGAGCAGTTCTTC	CASSLVHNGPPIRVYDEQFF
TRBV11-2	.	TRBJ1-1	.	TGTGCCAGCAGCGCCTACAGGCGAGGCATGAACACTGAAGCTTTCTTT	CASSAYRRGMNTEAFF
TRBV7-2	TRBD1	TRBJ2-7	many	TGTGCCAGCAGCTTAGACAGGGGAGCATTCTCCTACGAGCAGTACTTC	CASSLDRGAFSYEQYF
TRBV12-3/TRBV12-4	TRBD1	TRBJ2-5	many	TGTGCCAGCAGTGGACAGGGCTCCCAAGAGACCCAGTACTTC	CASSGQGSQETQYF
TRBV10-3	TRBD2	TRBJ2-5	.	TGTGCCATCAGTGAGTCGTCTAGCGGGGGGCCCCAAGAGACCCAGTACTTC	CAISESSSGGPQETQYF
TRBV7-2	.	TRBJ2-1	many	TGTGCCAGCAGCTTAGTGGGTTATGAGCAGTTCTTC	CASSLVGYEQFF
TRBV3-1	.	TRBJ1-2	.	TGTGCCAGCAGCCAAAGAAGAGTCCTGAGCTATGGCTACACCTTC	CASSQRRVLSYGYTF
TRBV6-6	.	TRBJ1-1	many	TGTGCCAGCAGTTACCTTGCCAGAGGGAACACTGAAGCTTTCTTT	CASSYLARGNTEAFF
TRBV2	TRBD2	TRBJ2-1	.	TGTGCCAGCAGCCTACTAGCGGGAACCTACAATGAGCAGTTCTTC	CASSLLAGTYNEQFF
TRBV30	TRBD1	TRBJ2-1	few	TGTGCCTGGAGTACAGGACAGGGTTGGCATGAGCAGTTCTTC	CAWSTGQGWHEQFF
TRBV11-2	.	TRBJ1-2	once	TGTGCCAGCAGCTTTGGGGGCTACACCTTC	CASSFGGYTF